Presented here are 15 T cell receptor beta chains from one specimen sequenced in a study of human CD8 memory T cell subsets. Production of TCR beta libraries used UMI-labeled 5' RACE as the method. From its re-call of the 5' RACE reads, TCRdb lists each CDR3 protein once, without DNA. This sample's table reports some 10,000 distinct CDR3 sequences. The specimen was CD8+ stem-like memory T cells (TSCM and TCM) sorted from PBMCs. Specified subset: stem-like memory CD8 T cells (TSTEM), CCR7+ PD-1- TIGIT-. These receptors were taken from a human donor in good health.

The rearrangement joins TRBV28 to TRBJ1-2; TCRdb reports TRBD1, a call that lacks DNA to check it against. This CDR3 is built from 13 residues. The germline CDR1 and CDR2 sequences are MDHEN and SYDVKM. This CDR3 is CASSWDRGYGYTF.

J is TRBJ2-1 and V is TRBV28; TCRdb names TRBD1, which stays unverified in the absence of DNA. Germline V gene data show CDR1 as MDHEN and CDR2 as SYDVKM. This CDR3 comprises 13 residues. The chain's CDR3 is CASSLGGENEQFF.

By frequency, this clonotype is medium-sized (0.01 to 0.1%). This chain joins TRBV4-1 and TRBJ1-1; as DNA is missing, the TRBD1 call by TCRdb cannot be tested. The germline CDR1 and CDR2 sequences are MGHRA and YSYEKL. The CDR3 totals 14 residues. The CDR3 loop is CASKLGHTNTEAFF.

The V and J genes are TRBV19 and TRBJ2-3. Germline V lookup: CDR1 LNHDA, CDR2 SQIVND (reference sequence). The CDR3 totals 13 residues. CDR3 sequence: CASSILRTDTQYF.

According to its frequency, this clonotype is medium-sized. This chain joins TRBV28 and TRBJ2-3; the D gene TCRdb calls, TRBD2, cannot be checked with no DNA. The CDR3 length is 14 residues. Germline CDR1 and CDR2: MDHEN and SYDVKM. Here the CDR3 reads CASSSGLGTDTQYF.

This chain links TRBV6-6 with TRBJ2-1. Germline V gene lookup returns CDR1 MNHNY and CDR2 SVGAGI (reference sequence). The CDR3 contains 15 residues. CDR3 sequence reads: CASSYGGSSYNEQFF.

Considering frequency, this clonotype is medium-sized. The rearrangement links TRBV12-5 to TRBJ1-4; TCRdb gives TRBD1 as the D gene, but with no DNA this cannot be confirmed. The germline V gene encodes CDR1 LGHNT and CDR2 FRNRAP. The CDR3 covers 18 residues. The CDR3 protein is CASGLRQGVRKTNEKLFF.

This clonotype is labeled medium-sized based on frequency. The V gene is TRBV9, the J gene TRBJ2-7; the TRBD1 assignment by TCRdb is unverifiable without DNA. Germline values: CDR1 SGDLS, CDR2 YYNGEE. This CDR3 spans 15 amino acids. This CDR3 is CASSLQGGAFAEQYF.

This chain uses TRBV7-9 with TRBJ2-1; the TCRdb D gene call, TRBD1, has no DNA to confirm it. Germline lookup yields CDR1 SEHNR and CDR2 FQNEAQ (reference sequence). The CDR3 spans 15 residues. CDR3 loop: CASKDPGQPYNEQFF.

This chain's CDR3 is CASSPGLASSEQFF. V usage is TRBV28 and J usage is TRBJ2-1; TCRdb lists TRBD2, though no DNA is available to test this call. This CDR3 has 14 residues. Looked up from germline, CDR1 is MDHEN and CDR2 is SYDVKM.

In terms of frequency, this clonotype is medium-sized. The chain has TRBV14 and TRBJ2-1; TCRdb lists TRBD2, though no DNA is available to test this call. Germline CDR1 and CDR2: SGHDN and FVKESK. The CDR3 is made up of 12 amino acids. The CDR3 here is CASSPGLLEQFF.

This clonotype is identified as medium-sized from frequency. The V and J genes are TRBV5-1 and TRBJ2-7. Germline CDR1 SGHRS, CDR2 YFSETQ. The CDR3 extends over 12 amino acids. The CDR3 reads CASSPDYYEQYF. The full variable domain, rest sourced from reference TRBV5-1 and TRBJ2-7, is KAGVTQTPRYLIKTRGQQVTLSCSPISGHRSVSWYQQTPGQGLQFLFEYFSETQRNKGNFPGRFSGRQFSNSRSEMNVSTLELGDSALYLCASSPDYYEQYFGPGTRLTVT.

The chain joins TRBV12-3 or TRBV12-4 to TRBJ2-1. This CDR3 has 11 residues. The CDR3 loop reads CASRLGNEQFF.

J is TRBJ2-3 and V is TRBV5-1; TCRdb selects TRBD2, and the lack of DNA leaves this call unchecked. The germline CDR1 and CDR2 sequences are SGHRS and YFSETQ. This CDR3 has 19 residues. CDR3: CASGFPPTDSEDFTDTQYF.

V usage is TRBV19 and J usage is TRBJ2-7; with no DNA, the TCRdb D assignment of TRBD2 cannot be verified. Per the germline V gene, CDR1 is LNHDA and CDR2 is SQIVND (reference sequence). The length of the CDR3 is 18 residues. CDR3 in amino acids: CASSIIASGMVGSYEQYF.